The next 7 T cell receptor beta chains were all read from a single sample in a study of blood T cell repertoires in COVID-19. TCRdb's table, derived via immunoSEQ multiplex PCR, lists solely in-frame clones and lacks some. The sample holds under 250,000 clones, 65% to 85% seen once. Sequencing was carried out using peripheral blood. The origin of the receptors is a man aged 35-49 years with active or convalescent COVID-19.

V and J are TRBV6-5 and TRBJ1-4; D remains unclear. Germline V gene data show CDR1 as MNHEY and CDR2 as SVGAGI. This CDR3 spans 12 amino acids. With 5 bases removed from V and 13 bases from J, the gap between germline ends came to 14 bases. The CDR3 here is CASSRGQEALFF. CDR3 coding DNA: TGTGCCAGCAGTCGAGGGCAGGAGGCACTGTTTTTT.

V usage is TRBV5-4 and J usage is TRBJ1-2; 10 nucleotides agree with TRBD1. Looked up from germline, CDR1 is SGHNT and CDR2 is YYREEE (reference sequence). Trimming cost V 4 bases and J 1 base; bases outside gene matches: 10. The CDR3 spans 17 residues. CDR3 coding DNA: TGTGCCAGCAGCCTCCCGGGACAGGGGTTACTTAACTATGGCTACACCTTC. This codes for CASSLPGQGLLNYGYTF.

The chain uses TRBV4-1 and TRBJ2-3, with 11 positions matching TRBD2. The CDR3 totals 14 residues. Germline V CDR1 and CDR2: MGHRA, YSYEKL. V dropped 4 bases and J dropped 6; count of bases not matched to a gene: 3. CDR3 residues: CASSRLAGFDTQYF. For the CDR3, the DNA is TGCGCCAGCAGCCGACTAGCGGGATTTGATACGCAGTATTTT.

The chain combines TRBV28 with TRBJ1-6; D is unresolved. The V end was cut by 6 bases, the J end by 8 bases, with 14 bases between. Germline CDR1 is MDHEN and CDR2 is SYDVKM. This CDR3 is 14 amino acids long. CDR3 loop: CASRLEGRYSPLHF. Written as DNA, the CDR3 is TGTGCCAGCAGGTTGGAGGGAAGGTATTCACCCCTCCACTTT.

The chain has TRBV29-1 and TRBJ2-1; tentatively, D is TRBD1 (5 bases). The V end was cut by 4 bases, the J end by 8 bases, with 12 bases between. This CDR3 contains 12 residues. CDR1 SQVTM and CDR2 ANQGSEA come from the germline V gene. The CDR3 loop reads CSVGRVKDEQFF. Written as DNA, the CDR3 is TGCAGCGTTGGCAGGGTCAAGGATGAGCAGTTCTTC.

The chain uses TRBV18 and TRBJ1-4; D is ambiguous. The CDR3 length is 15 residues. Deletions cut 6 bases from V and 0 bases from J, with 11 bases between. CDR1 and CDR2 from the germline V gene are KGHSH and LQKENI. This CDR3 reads CASSQGTTTNEKLFF. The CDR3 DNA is TGTGCCAGCTCTCAAGGAACTACAACTAATGAAAAACTGTTTTTT.

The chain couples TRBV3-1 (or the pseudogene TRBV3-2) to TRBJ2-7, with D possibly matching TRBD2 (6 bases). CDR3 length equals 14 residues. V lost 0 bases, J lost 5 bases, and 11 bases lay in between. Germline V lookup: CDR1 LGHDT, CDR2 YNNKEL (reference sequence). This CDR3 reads CASSQDRASDEQYF. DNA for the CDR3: TGTGCCAGCAGCCAAGACAGGGCTAGCGACGAGCAGTACTTC.